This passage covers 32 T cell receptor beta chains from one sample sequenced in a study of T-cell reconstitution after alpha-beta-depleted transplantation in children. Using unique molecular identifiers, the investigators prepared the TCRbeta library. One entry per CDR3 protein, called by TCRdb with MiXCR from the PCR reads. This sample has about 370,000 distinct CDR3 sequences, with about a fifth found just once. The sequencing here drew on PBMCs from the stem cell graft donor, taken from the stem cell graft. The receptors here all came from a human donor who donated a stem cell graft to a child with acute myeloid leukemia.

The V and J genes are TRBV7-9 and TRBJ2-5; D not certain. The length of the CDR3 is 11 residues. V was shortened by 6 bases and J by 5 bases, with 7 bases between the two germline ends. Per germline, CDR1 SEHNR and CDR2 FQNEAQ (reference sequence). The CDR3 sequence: CASRPVETQYF. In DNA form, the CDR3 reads TGTGCCAGCAGGCCAGTTGAGACCCAGTACTTC.

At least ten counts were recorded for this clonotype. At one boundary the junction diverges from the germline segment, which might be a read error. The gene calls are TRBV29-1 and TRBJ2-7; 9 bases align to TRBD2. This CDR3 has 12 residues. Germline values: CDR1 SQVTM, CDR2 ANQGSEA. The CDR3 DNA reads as TGCTCATGGGGGACTAGCTCCAACGAGCAGTACTTC. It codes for CSWGTSSNEQYF.

This chain's CDR3 is CSVQSTGRDGYTF. The CDR3 DNA reads as TGCAGCGTCCAGTCCACGGGGCGGGATGGCTACACCTTC. The V gene is TRBV29-1, the J gene TRBJ1-2; tentative D call: TRBD1 (5 bases). From germline, CDR1 is SQVTM and CDR2 ANQGSEA. This CDR3 has 13 amino acids. V was shortened by 6 bases and J by 6 bases, with 17 bases between the two germline ends.

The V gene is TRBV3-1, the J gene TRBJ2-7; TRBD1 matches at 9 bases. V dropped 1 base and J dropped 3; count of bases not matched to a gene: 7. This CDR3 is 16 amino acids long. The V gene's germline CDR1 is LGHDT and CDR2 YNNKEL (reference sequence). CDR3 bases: TGTGCCAGCAGCCAAGGGCCCGGGACAGGGATCTACGAGCAGTACTTC. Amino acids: CASSQGPGTGIYEQYF.

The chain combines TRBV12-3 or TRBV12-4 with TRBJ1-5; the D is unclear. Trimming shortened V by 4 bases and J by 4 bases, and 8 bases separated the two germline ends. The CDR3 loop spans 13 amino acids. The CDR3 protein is CASSSNGNQPQHF. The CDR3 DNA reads TGTGCCAGCAGTTCGAATGGGAATCAGCCCCAGCATTTT.

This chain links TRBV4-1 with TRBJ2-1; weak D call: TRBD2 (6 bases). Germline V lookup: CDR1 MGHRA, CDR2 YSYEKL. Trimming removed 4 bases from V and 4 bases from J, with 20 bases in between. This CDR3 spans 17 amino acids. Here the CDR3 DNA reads TGCGCCAGCAGCCCAAAAACGTTCTGGGACTCTTACAATGAGCAGTTCTTC. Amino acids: CASSPKTFWDSYNEQFF.

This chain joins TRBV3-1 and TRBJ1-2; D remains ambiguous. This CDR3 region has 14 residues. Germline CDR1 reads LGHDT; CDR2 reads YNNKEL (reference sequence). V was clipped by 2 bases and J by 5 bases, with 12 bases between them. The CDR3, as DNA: TGTGCCAGCAGCCAAACGACTGGCGGTTATGGCTACACCTTC. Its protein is CASSQTTGGYGYTF.

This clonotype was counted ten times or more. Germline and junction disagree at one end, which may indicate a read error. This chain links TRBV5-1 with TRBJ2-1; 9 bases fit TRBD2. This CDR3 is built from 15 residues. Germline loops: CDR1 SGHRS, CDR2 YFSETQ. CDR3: CASSSRLAGYNEQFF. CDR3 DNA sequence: TGTGCCAGCAGTTCTCGCCTAGCGGGATACAATGAGCAGTTCTTC.

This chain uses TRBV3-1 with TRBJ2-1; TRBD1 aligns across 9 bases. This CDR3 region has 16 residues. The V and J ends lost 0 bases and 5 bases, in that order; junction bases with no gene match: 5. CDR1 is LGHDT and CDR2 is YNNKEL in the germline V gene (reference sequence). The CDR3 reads CASSQDNRGPDNEQFF. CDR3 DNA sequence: TGTGCCAGCAGCCAAGACAACAGGGGGCCTGACAATGAGCAGTTCTTC.

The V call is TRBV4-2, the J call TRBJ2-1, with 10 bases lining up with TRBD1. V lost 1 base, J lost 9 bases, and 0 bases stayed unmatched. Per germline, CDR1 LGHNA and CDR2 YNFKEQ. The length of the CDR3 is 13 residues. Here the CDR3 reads CASSQGTGGEQFF. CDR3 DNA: TGTGCCAGCAGCCAAGGGACAGGGGGTGAGCAGTTCTTC.

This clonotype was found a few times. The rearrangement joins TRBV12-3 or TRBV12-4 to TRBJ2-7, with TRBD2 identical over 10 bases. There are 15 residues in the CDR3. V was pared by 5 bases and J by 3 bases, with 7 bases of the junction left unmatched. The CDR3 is CASSPSLAGIYEQYF. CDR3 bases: TGTGCCAGCAGTCCGTCACTAGCGGGGATCTACGAGCAGTACTTC.

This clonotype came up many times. CDR3 coding DNA: TGCAGTGCCACGGCCCGGGCGGATACGCAGTATTTT. Translation gives CSATARADTQYF. The chain carries TRBV20-1 and TRBJ2-3; D remains unclear. Looked up from germline, CDR1 is DFQATT and CDR2 is SNEGSKA (reference sequence). Trimming pared 6 bases from V and 6 bases from J, leaving 13 bases between. The CDR3 totals 12 residues.

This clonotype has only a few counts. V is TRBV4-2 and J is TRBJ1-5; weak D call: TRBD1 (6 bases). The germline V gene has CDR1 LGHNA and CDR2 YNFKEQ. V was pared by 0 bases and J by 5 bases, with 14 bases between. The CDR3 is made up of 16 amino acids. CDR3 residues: CASSQDVHREDQPQHF. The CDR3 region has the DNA TGTGCCAGCAGCCAAGACGTTCACAGGGAAGATCAGCCCCAGCATTTT.

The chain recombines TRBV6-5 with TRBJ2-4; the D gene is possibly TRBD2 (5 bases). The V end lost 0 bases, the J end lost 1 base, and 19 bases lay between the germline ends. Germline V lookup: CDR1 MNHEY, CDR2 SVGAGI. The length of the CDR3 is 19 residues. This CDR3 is CASSYSSSSNRGAKNIQYF. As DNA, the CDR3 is TGTGCCAGCAGTTACTCGAGTAGCTCAAATCGAGGGGCCAAAAACATTCAGTACTTC.

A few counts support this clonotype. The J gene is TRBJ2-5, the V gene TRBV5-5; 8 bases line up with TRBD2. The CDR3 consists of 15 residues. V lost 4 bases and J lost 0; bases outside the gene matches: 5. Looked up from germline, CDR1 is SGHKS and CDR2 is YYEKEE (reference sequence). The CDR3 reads CASSAGGGYQETQYF. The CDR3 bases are TGTGCCAGCAGCGCCGGCGGGGGGTACCAAGAGACCCAGTACTTC.

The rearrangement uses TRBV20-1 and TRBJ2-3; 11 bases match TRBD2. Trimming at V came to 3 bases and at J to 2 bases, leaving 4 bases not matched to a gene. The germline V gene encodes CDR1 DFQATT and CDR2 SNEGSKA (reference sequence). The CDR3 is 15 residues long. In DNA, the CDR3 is TGCAGTGCTAGTCGACTAGCGGGAAACACAGATACGCAGTATTTT. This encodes CSASRLAGNTDTQYF.

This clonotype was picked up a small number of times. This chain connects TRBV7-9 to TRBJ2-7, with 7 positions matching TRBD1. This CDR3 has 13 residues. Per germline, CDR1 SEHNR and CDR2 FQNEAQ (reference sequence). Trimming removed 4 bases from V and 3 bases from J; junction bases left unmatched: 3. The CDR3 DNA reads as TGTGCCAGCAGCTCGACAGGGTTCTACGAGCAGTACTTC. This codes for CASSSTGFYEQYF. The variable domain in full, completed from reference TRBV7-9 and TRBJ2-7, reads DTGVSQNPRHKITKRGQNVTFRCDPISEHNRLYWYRQTLGQGPEFLTYFQNEAQLEKSRLLSDRFSAERPKGSFSTLEIQRTEQGDSAMYLCASSSTGFYEQYFGPGTRLTVT.

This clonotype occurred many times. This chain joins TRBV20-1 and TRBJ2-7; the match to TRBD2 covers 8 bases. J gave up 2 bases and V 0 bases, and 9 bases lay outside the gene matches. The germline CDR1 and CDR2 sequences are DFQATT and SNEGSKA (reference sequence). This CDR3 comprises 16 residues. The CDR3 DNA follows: TGCAGTGCTAGAGACCGAAGCGGGAGCCTTACCTACGAGCAGTACTTC. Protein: CSARDRSGSLTYEQYF.

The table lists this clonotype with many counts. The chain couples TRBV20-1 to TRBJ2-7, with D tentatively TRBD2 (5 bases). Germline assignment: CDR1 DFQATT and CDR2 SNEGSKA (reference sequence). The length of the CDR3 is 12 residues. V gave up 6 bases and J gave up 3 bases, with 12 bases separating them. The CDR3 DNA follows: TGCAGTGCGAAAGCGGAAAACTACGAGCAGTACTTC. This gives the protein CSAKAENYEQYF.

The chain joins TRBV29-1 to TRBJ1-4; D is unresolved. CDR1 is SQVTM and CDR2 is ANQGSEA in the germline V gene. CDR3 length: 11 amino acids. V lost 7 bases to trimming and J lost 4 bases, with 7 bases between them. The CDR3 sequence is CSGLSNEKLFF. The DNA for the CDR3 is TGCAGCGGCCTGAGTAATGAAAAACTGTTTTTT.

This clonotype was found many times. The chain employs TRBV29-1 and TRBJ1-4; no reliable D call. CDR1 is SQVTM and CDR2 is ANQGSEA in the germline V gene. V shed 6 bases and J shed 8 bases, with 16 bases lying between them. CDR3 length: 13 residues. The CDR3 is CSVLSHFGEKLFF. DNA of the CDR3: TGCAGCGTCCTGTCTCATTTCGGGGAAAAACTGTTTTTT.

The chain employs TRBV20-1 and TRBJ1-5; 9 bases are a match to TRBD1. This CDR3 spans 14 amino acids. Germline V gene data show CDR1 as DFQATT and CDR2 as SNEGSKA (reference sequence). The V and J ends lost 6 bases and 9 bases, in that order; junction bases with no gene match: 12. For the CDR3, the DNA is TGCAGTGCGCCACCGGGACAGGGTAAAATGCCCCAGCATTTT. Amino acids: CSAPPGQGKMPQHF.

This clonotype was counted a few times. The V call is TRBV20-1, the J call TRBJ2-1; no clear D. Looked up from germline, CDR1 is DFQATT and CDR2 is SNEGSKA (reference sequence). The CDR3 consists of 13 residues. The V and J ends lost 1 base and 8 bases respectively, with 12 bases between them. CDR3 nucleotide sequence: TGCAGTGCTAGAGGGGCTTCGGGCGATGAGCAGTTCTTC. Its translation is CSARGASGDEQFF.

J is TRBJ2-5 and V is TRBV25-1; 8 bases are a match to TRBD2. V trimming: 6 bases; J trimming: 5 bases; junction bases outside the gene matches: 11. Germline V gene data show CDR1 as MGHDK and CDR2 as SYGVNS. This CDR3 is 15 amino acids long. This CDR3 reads CASSPIRTGGETQYF. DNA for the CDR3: TGTGCCAGCAGCCCAATACGGACGGGAGGGGAGACCCAGTACTTC.

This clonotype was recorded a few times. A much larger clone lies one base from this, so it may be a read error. DNA of the CDR3: TGTGCCAGCAGGCCAGGCTACGAGCAGTACTTC. Its translation: CASRPGYEQYF. The chain joins TRBV2 to TRBJ2-7; D not certain. The CDR3 has 11 residues. CDR1 and CDR2 from the germline V gene are SNHLY and FYNNEI. V was pared by 6 bases and J by 3 bases, with 6 bases between.

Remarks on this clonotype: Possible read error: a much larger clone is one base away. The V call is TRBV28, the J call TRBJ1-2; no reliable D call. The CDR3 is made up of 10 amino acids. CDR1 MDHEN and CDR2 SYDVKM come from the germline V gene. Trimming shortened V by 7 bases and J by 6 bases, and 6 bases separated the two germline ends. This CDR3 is CASIFNGYTF. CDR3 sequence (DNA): TGTGCCAGCATTTTCAATGGCTACACCTTC.

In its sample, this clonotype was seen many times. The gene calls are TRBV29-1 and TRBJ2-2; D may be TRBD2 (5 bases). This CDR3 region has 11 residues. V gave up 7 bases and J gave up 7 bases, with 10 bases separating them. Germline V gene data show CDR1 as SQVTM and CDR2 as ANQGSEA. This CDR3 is CSAVGVGELFF. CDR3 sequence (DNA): TGCAGCGCCGTGGGAGTCGGGGAGCTGTTTTTT.

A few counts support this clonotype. The CDR3 protein is CASSFSREQFF. CDR3 nucleotides: TGCGCCAGCAGCTTTTCTAGAGAGCAGTTCTTC. The chain has TRBV5-1 and TRBJ2-1; D gene uncertain. Germline lookup yields CDR1 SGHRS and CDR2 YFSETQ. This CDR3 is 11 amino acids long. The germline V and J ends were trimmed by 2 bases and 10 bases, with 7 bases remaining between them.

The CDR3 spells CASSKARGAGASLSCSYEQYF. Here the CDR3 DNA reads TGTGCCAGCAGCAAAGCGAGGGGTGCAGGGGCTTCTCTTAGTTGTTCCTACGAGCAGTACTTC. The chain employs TRBV21-1 and TRBJ2-7; the table's D call, TRBD1, has no DNA check behind it. TRBV21-1 is listed as a pseudogene. This CDR3 region has 21 residues.

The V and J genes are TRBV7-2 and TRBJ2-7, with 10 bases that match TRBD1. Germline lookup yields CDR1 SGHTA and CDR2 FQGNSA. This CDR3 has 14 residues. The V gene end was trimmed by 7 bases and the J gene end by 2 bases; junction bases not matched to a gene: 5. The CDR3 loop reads CASTPDRGPYEQYF. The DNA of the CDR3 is TGTGCCAGCACCCCTGACAGGGGGCCCTACGAGCAGTACTTC.

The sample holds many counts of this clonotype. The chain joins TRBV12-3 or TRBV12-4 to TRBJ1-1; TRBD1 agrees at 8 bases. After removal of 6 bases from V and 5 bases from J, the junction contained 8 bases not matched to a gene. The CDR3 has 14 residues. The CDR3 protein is CASSLRTGRTEAFF. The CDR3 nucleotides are TGTGCCAGCAGCCTACGGACAGGGCGGACTGAAGCTTTCTTT.

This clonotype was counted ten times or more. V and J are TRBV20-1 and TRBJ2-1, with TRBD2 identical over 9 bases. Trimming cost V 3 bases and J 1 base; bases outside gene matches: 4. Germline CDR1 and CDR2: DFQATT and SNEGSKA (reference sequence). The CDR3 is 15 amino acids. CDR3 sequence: CSARAGGRSYNEQFF. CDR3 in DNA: TGCAGTGCTAGGGCGGGAGGGCGATCCTACAATGAGCAGTTCTTC.